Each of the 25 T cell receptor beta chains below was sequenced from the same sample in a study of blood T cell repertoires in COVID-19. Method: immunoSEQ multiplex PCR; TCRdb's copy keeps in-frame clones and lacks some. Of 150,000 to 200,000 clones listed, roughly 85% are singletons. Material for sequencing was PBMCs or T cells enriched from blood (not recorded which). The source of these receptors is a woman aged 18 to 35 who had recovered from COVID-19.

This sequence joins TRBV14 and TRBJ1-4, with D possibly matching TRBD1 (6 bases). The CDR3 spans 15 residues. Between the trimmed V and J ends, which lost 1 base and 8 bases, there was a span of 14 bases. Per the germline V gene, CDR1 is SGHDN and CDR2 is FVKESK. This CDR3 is CASSQGSLTGEKLFF. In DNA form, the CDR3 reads TGTGCCAGCAGCCAAGGCTCCTTGACAGGCGAAAAACTGTTTTTT.

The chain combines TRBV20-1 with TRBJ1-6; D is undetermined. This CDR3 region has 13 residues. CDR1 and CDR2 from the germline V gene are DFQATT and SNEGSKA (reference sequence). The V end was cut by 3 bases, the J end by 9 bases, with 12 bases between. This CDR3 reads CSASTESRSPLHF. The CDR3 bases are TGCAGTGCTAGTACAGAGTCACGTTCACCCCTCCACTTT.

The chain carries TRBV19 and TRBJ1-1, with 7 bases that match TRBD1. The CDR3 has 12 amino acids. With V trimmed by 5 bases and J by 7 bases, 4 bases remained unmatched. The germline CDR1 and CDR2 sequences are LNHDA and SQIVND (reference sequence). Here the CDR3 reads CASSQRDSEAFF. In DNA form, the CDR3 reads TGTGCCAGTAGTCAGAGGGACAGTGAAGCTTTCTTT.

CDR3 sequence reads: CASSALPGTSDEQYF. The DNA of the CDR3 is TGTGCCAGCAGTGCGCTACCCGGGACTAGCGATGAGCAGTACTTC. This chain joins TRBV6-4 and TRBJ2-7; the match to TRBD2 covers 10 bases. The CDR3 runs 15 residues. The junction had 10 bases not matched to a gene; V was cut back by 4 bases and J by 7 bases. Germline V CDR1 and CDR2: MRHNA, SNTAGT.

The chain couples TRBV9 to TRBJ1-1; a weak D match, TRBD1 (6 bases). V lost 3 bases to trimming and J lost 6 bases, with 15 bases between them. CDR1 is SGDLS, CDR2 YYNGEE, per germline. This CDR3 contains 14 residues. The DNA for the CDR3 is TGTGCCAGCAGCGCCAACAGGGAAGCGGCTGAAGCTTTCTTT. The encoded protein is CASSANREAAEAFF.

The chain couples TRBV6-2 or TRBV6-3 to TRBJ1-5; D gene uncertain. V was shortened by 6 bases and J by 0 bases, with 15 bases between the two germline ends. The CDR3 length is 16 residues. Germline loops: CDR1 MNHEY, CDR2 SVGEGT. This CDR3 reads CASSPGSIFSNQPQHF. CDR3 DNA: TGTGCCAGCAGCCCTGGCTCGATCTTTAGCAATCAGCCCCAGCATTTT.

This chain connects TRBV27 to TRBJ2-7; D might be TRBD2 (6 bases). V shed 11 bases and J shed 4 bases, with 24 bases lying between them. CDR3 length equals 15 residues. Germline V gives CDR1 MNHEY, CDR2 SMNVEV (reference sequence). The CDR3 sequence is CAQLGPGRAGYEQYF. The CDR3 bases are TGTGCCCAACTGGGGCCAGGGCGGGCGGGATACGAGCAGTACTTC.

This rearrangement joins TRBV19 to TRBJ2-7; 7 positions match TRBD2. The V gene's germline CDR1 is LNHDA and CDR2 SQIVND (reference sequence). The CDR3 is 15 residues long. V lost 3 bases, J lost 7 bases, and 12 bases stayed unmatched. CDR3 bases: TGTGCCAGTAGTATCGGGAAGCGGGACCACTTGGAGCAGTACTTC. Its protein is CASSIGKRDHLEQYF. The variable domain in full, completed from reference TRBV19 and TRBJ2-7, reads DGGITQSPKYLFRKEGQNVTLSCEQNLNHDAMYWYRQDPGQGLRLIYYSQIVNDFQKGDIAEGYSVSREKKESFPLTVTSAQKNPTAFYLCASSIGKRDHLEQYFGPGTRLTVT.

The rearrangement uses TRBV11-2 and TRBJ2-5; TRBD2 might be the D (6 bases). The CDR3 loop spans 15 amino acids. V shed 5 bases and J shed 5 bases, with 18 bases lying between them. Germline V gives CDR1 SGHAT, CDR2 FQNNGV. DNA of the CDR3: TGTGCCAGCAGCAGAAACCCCCTGCGGGGTGAGACCCAGTACTTC. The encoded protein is CASSRNPLRGETQYF.

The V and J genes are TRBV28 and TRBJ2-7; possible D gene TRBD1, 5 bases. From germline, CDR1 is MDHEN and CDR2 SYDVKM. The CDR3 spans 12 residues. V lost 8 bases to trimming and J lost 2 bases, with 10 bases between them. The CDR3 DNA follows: TGTGCCAGCCAGGCAGGGACCTACGAGCAGTACTTC. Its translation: CASQAGTYEQYF.

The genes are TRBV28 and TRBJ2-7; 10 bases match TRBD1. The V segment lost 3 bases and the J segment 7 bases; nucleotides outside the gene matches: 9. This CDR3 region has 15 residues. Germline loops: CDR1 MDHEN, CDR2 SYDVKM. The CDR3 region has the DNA TGTGCCAGCAGTTTGTTGGGACAGGGGACTTGGGAGCAGTACTTC. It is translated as CASSLLGQGTWEQYF.

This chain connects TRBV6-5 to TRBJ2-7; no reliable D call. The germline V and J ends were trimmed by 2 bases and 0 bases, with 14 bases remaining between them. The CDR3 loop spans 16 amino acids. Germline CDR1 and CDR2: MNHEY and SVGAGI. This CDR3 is CASSYVMAGSSYEQYF. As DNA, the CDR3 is TGTGCCAGCAGTTACGTTATGGCAGGTAGCTCCTACGAGCAGTACTTC.

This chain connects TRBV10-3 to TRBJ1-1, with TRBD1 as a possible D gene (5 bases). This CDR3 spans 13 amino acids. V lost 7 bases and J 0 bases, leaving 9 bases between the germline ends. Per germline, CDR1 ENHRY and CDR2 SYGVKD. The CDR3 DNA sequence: TGTGCCATCATGGGGCCTATGAACACTGAAGCTTTCTTT. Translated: CAIMGPMNTEAFF.

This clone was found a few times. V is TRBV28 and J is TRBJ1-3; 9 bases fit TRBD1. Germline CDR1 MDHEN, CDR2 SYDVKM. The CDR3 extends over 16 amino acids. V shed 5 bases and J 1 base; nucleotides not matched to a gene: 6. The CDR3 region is CASSPGQGQSGNTIYF. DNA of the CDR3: TGTGCCAGCAGTCCCGGACAGGGGCAATCTGGAAACACCATATATTTT.

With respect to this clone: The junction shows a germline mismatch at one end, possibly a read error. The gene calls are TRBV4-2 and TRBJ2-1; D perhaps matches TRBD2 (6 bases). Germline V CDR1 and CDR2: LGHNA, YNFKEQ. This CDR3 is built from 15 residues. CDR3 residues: CASSRGTSSNNEQFF. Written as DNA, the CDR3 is TGTGCCAGCAGCCGAGGCACTAGCTCCAACAATGAGCAGTTCTTC.

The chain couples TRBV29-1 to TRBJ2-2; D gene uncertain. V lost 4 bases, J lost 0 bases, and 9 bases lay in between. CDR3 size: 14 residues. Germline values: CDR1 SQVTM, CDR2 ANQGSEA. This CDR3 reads CSVVDLTNTGELFF. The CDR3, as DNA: TGCAGCGTTGTTGACTTGACGAACACCGGGGAGCTGTTTTTT.

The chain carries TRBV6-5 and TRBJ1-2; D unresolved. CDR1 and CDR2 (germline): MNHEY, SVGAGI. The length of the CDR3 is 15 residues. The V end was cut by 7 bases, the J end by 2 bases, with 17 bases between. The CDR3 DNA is TGTGCCAGCACCACAACCCTGACACTGAACTATGGCTACACCTTC. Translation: CASTTTLTLNYGYTF.

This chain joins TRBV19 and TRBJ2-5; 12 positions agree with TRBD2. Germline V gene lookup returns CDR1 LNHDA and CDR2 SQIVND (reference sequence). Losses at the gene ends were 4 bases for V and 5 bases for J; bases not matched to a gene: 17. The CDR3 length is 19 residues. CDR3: CASSRPGTSGPTVGETQYF. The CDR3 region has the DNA TGTGCCAGTAGTAGACCCGGGACTAGCGGGCCTACTGTCGGTGAGACCCAGTACTTC.

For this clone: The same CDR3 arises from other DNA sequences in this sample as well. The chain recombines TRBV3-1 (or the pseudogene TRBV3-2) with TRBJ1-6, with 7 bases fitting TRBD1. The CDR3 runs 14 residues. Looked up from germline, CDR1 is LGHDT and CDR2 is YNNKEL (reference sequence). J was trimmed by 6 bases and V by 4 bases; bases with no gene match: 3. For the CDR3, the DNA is TGTGCCAGCAGCCCGAGGGACAGTAATTCACCCCTCCACTTT. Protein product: CASSPRDSNSPLHF.

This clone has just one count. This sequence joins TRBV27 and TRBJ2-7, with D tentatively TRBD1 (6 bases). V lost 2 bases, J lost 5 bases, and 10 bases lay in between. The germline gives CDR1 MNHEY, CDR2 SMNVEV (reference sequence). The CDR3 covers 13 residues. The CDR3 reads CASSLEQGDEQYF. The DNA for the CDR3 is TGTGCCAGCAGTTTAGAACAGGGTGACGAGCAGTACTTC.

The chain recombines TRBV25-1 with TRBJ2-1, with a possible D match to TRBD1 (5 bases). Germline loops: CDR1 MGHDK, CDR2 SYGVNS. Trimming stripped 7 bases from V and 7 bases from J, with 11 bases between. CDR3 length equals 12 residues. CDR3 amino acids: CASMKGRNEQFF. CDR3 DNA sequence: TGTGCCAGCATGAAGGGGCGAAATGAGCAGTTCTTC.

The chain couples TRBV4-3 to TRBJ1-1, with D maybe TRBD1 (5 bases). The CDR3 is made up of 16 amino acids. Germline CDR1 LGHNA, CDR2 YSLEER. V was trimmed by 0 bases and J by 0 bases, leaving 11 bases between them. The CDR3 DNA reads TGCGCCAGCAGCCAAGAGGCAGGGTGGATGAACACTGAAGCTTTCTTT. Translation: CASSQEAGWMNTEAFF.

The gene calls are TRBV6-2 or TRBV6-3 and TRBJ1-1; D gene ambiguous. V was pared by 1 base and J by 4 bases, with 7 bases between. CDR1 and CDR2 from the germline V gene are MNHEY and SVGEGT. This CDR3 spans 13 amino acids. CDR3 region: CASSYYAGTEAFF. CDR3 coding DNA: TGTGCCAGCAGTTACTACGCCGGCACTGAAGCTTTCTTT.

This CDR3 is CASSQDLSSGRRGETQYF. DNA for the CDR3: TGCGCCAGCAGCCAAGATCTCTCTAGCGGGAGAAGGGGAGAGACCCAGTACTTC. The chain employs TRBV4-1 and TRBJ2-5, with 10 bases that match TRBD2. The length of the CDR3 is 18 residues. V shed 0 bases, J shed 4 bases, and the junction held 11 bases outside the gene matches. Per the germline V gene, CDR1 is MGHRA and CDR2 is YSYEKL.

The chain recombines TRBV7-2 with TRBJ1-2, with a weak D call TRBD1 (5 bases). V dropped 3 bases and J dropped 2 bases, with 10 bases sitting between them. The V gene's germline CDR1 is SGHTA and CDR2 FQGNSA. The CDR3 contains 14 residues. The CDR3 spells CASSFDSANYGYTF. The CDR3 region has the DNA TGTGCCAGCAGCTTCGACAGCGCGAACTATGGCTACACCTTC.